This is a list of T cell receptor beta chains from one sample in a study of blood T cell repertoires in COVID-19. TCRdb keeps only in-frame clones here, not all; method: immunoSEQ multiplex PCR. In the table there are over 200,000 clones, approximately 88% of which are singletons. The material sequenced was PBMCs or T cells enriched from blood (not recorded which). The source is a woman in her 30s who had been exposed to COVID-19. CDR3s include the opening cysteine and the closing phenylalanine or tryptophan. A D gene is named only where the DNA matches it firmly. Not all rows give a size; the values are once, few, many and, for expanded clones, a class.

V,size,J,D,CDR3,DNA
TRBV19,-,TRBJ2-2,-,CASSMEVSGELFF,TGTGCCAGTAGTATGGAGGTGTCCGGGGAGCTGTTTTTT
TRBV19,-,TRBJ2-5,-,CASSGYQGYQETQYF,TGTGCCAGTAGTGGCTATCAGGGTTATCAAGAGACCCAGTACTTC
TRBV10-3,-,TRBJ2-7,-,CAIQGSSYEQYF,TGTGCCATTCAGGGGAGCTCCTACGAGCAGTACTTC
TRBV6-4,-,TRBJ1-2,-,CAMNWTEANYGYTF,TGTGCCATGAACTGGACAGAAGCTAACTATGGCTACACCTTC
TRBV28,-,TRBJ1-5,TRBD1,CASTSTGVNKPQHF,TGTGCCAGCACCTCCACAGGGGTAAATAAACCCCAGCATTTT
TRBV6-5,-,TRBJ2-2,TRBD1,CASRHRGMTGELFF,TGTGCCAGCAGACACAGGGGGATGACCGGGGAGCTGTTTTTT
TRBV10-3,-,TRBJ1-1,-,CASAGDKNTEAFF,TGTGCCTCTGCCGGGGACAAGAACACTGAAGCTTTCTTT
TRBV11-3,-,TRBJ2-2,TRBD2,CASSYTGGNTGELFF,TGTGCCAGCAGCTACACGGGGGGAAACACCGGGGAGCTGTTTTTT
TRBV6-5,few,TRBJ1-2,-,CASSLKTVIYGYTF,TGTGCCAGCAGTTTAAAGACAGTGATCTATGGCTACACCTTC
TRBV9,-,TRBJ2-5,TRBD2,CASSVAVREGQETQYF,TGTGCCAGCAGCGTAGCGGTACGGGAGGGCCAAGAGACCCAGTACTTC
TRBV2,-,TRBJ2-5,-,CASSEALRGTQYF,TGTGCCAGCAGTGAAGCGCTCAGGGGGACCCAGTACTTC
TRBV2,-,TRBJ2-1,-,CASSDSLDRPLNNEQFF,TGTGCCAGCAGTGATTCCCTTGACAGGCCACTTAACAATGAGCAGTTCTTC
TRBV18,-,TRBJ1-1,-,CASSSTENTEAFF,TGTGCCAGCTCTTCTACTGAGAACACTGAAGCTTTCTTT
TRBV2,-,TRBJ1-5,-,CASRALSQISSNQPQHF,TGTGCCAGCAGGGCCCTTTCTCAGATAAGTAGCAATCAGCCCCAGCATTTT
TRBV9,-,TRBJ2-1,TRBD2,CASSVGGGPGDEQFF,TGTGCCAGCAGCGTAGGGGGAGGGCCAGGAGATGAGCAGTTCTTC
TRBV9,once,TRBJ2-1,TRBD2,CASSVGEGKSYNEQFF,TGTGCCAGCAGCGTAGGGGAGGGAAAATCCTACAATGAGCAGTTCTTC
TRBV6-5,-,TRBJ2-7,TRBD1,CATSTGQYEQYF,TGTGCCACCTCTACGGGACAGTACGAGCAGTACTTC
TRBV24-1,-,TRBJ2-2,-,CATSDPWGVNTGELFF,TGTGCCACCAGTGATCCCTGGGGGGTGAACACCGGGGAGCTGTTTTTT
TRBV21-1,-,TRBJ2-2,-,CASSPSRGRARGAVF,TGTGCCAGCAGCCCCTCCCGCGGGAGGGCCCGGGGAGCTGTTTTT
TRBV18,-,TRBJ1-3,TRBD1,CASSITGGTGNTIYF,TGTGCCAGCTCAATTACAGGGGGAACTGGAAACACCATATATTTT